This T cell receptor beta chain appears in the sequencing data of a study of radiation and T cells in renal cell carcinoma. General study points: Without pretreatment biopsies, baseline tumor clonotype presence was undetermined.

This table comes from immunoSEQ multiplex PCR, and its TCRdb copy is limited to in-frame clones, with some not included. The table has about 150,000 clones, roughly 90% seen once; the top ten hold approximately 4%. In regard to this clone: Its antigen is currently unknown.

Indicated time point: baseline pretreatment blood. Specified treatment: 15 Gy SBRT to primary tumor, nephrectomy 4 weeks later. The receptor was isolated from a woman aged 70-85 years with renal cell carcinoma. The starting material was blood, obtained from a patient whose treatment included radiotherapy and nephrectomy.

CDR3: CASSTEGPQFYTGELFF. CDR3 sequence (DNA): TGTGCCAGTAGTACGGAGGGACCCCAGTTTTACACCGGGGAGCTGTTTTTT. This chain links TRBV19 with TRBJ2-2; D may be TRBD2 (6 bases). Germline V gene data show CDR1 as LNHDA and CDR2 as SQIVND (reference sequence). The CDR3 is 17 residues long. Deletions cut 4 bases from V and 3 bases from J, with 18 bases between. Drawing the rest from reference TRBV19 and TRBJ2-2, the complete variable domain is DGGITQSPKYLFRKEGQNVTLSCEQNLNHDAMYWYRQDPGQGLRLIYYSQIVNDFQKGDIAEGYSVSREKKESFPLTVTSAQKNPTAFYLCASSTEGPQFYTGELFFGEGSRLTVL.